The 14 T cell receptor beta chains reported below all come from one sample, sequenced in a study of blood T cell repertoires in COVID-19. Only in-frame clones appear in the TCRdb table, and some are missing; sequencing was by immunoSEQ multiplex PCR. The repertoire includes 350,000 to 400,000 clones, around 87% of them detected once, and approximately 1.9% sits in the top ten. Sample: PBMCs or T cells enriched from blood (not recorded which). Receptor source: a man in his forties in a cohort exposed to, infected with or recovered from COVID-19 (not recorded which).

V is TRBV5-1 and J is TRBJ1-1, with D perhaps TRBD1 (5 bases). The V and J ends lost 0 bases and 2 bases respectively, with 14 bases between them. The CDR3 runs 16 residues. Germline V gene data show CDR1 as SGHRS and CDR2 as YFSETQ. CDR3 sequence reads: CASSLAGYPSNTEAFF. CDR3 nucleotides: TGCGCCAGCAGCTTGGCAGGGTATCCCAGCAACACTGAAGCTTTCTTT. Full variable domain (rest looked up from reference TRBV5-1 and TRBJ1-1): KAGVTQTPRYLIKTRGQQVTLSCSPISGHRSVSWYQQTPGQGLQFLFEYFSETQRNKGNFPGRFSGRQFSNSRSEMNVSTLELGDSALYLCASSLAGYPSNTEAFFGQGTRLTVV.

The chain employs TRBV18 and TRBJ1-2; D not certain. V gave up 2 bases and J gave up 6 bases, with 4 bases separating them. This CDR3 comprises 11 residues. The germline V gene encodes CDR1 KGHSH and CDR2 LQKENI. The CDR3 loop is CASSPGDGYTF. Here the CDR3 DNA reads TGTGCCAGCTCACCAGGAGATGGCTACACCTTC.

A note on this clone: The sample carries other DNA sequences with the same CDR3. The chain combines TRBV6-4 with TRBJ2-3, with 10 bases that match TRBD2. The V and J ends lost 4 bases and 3 bases, in that order; junction bases with no gene match: 4. Germline V gene sequence: CDR1 MRHNA, CDR2 SNTAGT. The CDR3 extends over 15 amino acids. The CDR3 coding sequence is TGTGCCAGCAGTGCTAGCGGGAGAGGTACAGATACGCAGTATTTT. Its protein is CASSASGRGTDTQYF.

This clone showed up just once. This chain connects TRBV3-1 (or the pseudogene TRBV3-2) to TRBJ2-3, with 9 positions matching TRBD2. Per the germline V gene, CDR1 is LGHDT and CDR2 is YNNKEL (reference sequence). This CDR3 comprises 15 residues. Unmatched junction bases numbered 9, after V lost 4 bases and J lost 7 bases. CDR3 loop: CASSPGGSGRNTQYF. In DNA, the CDR3 is TGTGCCAGCAGCCCCGGGGGTAGCGGGAGAAATACGCAGTATTTT.

The V gene is TRBV30, the J gene TRBJ1-2; D unclear. V lost 0 bases, J lost 5 bases, and 10 bases lay in between. Germline assignment: CDR1 GTSNPN and CDR2 SVGIG (reference sequence). The CDR3 spans 13 residues. The CDR3, as DNA: TGTGCCTGGAGTGTAAAGGGAGGATATGGCTACACCTTC. Translating gives CAWSVKGGYGYTF.

The chain has TRBV3-1 (or the pseudogene TRBV3-2) and TRBJ1-5; D gene uncertain. The V gene lost 1 base and the J gene lost 7 bases, with 11 bases spanning the gap. Per the germline V gene, CDR1 is LGHDT and CDR2 is YNNKEL (reference sequence). This CDR3 region has 14 residues. The CDR3 DNA sequence: TGTGCCAGCAGCCAAGGGGGAGTTGGACAGCCCCAGCATTTT. Translated: CASSQGGVGQPQHF.

The chain uses TRBV2 and TRBJ2-1; 9 bases agree with TRBD1. The trim removed 3 bases at V and 7 bases at J, leaving 4 bases unmatched. Per germline, CDR1 SNHLY and CDR2 FYNNEI. The CDR3 consists of 14 residues. CDR3 nucleotide sequence: TGTGCCAGCAGTGAGTGGACAGGGGTTAATGAGCAGTTCTTC. It is translated as CASSEWTGVNEQFF.

The chain combines TRBV5-1 with TRBJ2-6, with D unresolved. This CDR3 region has 13 residues. Trimming cost V 1 base and J 8 bases, with 7 bases left between them. Germline V gene lookup returns CDR1 SGHRS and CDR2 YFSETQ. CDR3 loop: CASSLRSSNVLTF. In DNA, the CDR3 is TGCGCCAGCAGCTTGAGGAGTTCCAACGTCCTGACTTTC.

CDR3 protein: CASSQGSVGGYTF. The CDR3 bases are TGTGCCAGCAGCCAAGGGTCGGTCGGGGGCTACACCTTC. This sequence joins TRBV3-1 (or the pseudogene TRBV3-2) and TRBJ1-2, with D unresolved. The germline V gene has CDR1 LGHDT and CDR2 YNNKEL (reference sequence). The CDR3 is 13 amino acids. V lost 1 base, J lost 8 bases, and 11 bases lay in between.

This sequence joins TRBV7-6 and TRBJ1-1; D possibly corresponds to TRBD1 (5 bases). CDR3 length equals 14 residues. Germline CDR1 is SGHVS and CDR2 is FNYEAQ. V lost 1 base, J lost 5 bases, and 11 bases lay in between. The CDR3, as DNA: TGTGCCAGCAGCTTAGAGGGGAGGGTTACTGAAGCTTTCTTT. Its protein product is CASSLEGRVTEAFF.

The chain uses TRBV5-1 and TRBJ2-7, with 8 bases matching TRBD2. The germline gives CDR1 SGHRS, CDR2 YFSETQ. J lost 2 bases, V lost 4 bases, and 8 bases had no gene match. The CDR3 extends over 15 amino acids. The CDR3: CASSTQAGATYEQYF. The CDR3, as DNA: TGCGCCAGCAGCACGCAAGCGGGAGCTACCTACGAGCAGTACTTC.

The chain links TRBV14 to TRBJ1-2; unclear D gene. V was clipped by 1 base and J by 5 bases, with 11 bases between them. The CDR3 consists of 14 residues. Per germline, CDR1 SGHDN and CDR2 FVKESK. The CDR3 protein is CASSQVSATYGYTF. The CDR3 DNA sequence: TGTGCCAGCAGCCAAGTCTCAGCGACTTATGGCTACACCTTC.

The rearrangement links TRBV18 to TRBJ2-1, with 9 bases that match TRBD1. V gave up 4 bases and J gave up 3 bases; unmatched junction bases: 7. CDR3 length equals 16 residues. Germline V gives CDR1 KGHSH, CDR2 LQKENI. In DNA form, the CDR3 reads TGTGCCAGCTCACTTAATACGGGACAGGGCTACAATGAGCAGTTCTTC. Translated, it gives CASSLNTGQGYNEQFF.

This rearrangement joins TRBV18 to TRBJ2-7, with 7 bases fitting TRBD1. Germline trimming cut 4 bases from V and 3 bases from J; bases unmatched to any gene: 3. CDR3 size: 13 residues. Germline V gives CDR1 KGHSH, CDR2 LQKENI. In nucleotides, the CDR3 is TGTGCCAGCTCACGGACAGGTGACTACGAGCAGTACTTC. It yields the protein CASSRTGDYEQYF.